This T cell receptor (beta chain) emerged from a study of T-cell reconstitution after alpha-beta-depleted transplantation in children (TCRdb year 2016). General notes on the study: Using TCR repertoire profiling, the study followed T-cell immune reconstitution in a quantitative way in children after TCRalphabeta/CD19-depleted allogeneic hematopoietic cell transplantation. Results and caveats for the whole study, not just this receptor: The frequencies of hyperexpanded clones fell over the following months, and after one year, T-cell counts and TCRbeta diversity were mostly attributed to newly produced T cells. The high TCRbeta diversity at day 60 in some patients was ascribed to recipient T cells and intrathymic progenitors that had survived conditioning. The apparently early recovery of alphabetaT-cell counts about two months after transplant reportedly depended on only several hundred rapidly expanded clones that came from non-depleted graft cells.

Concerning this clonotype: It lacks a known antigen. No per-base quality is available; no much larger clone lies one base away.

The CDR3 goes from the cysteine to the phenylalanine over 12 residues. Just the 36-base CDR3 DNA is kept, in frame starting at base 1. From the germline V gene (reference sequence), CDR1 is DFQATT and CDR2 is SNEGSKA. Germline trimming: 3 bases from V, 3 bases from J; junction bases outside gene matches: 2. In light of the paper, this sample's treatment or condition label describes: allogeneic hematopoietic cell transplantation with graft depleted of TCRalphabeta T cells and CD19 B cells. The transplant recipients were children given TCRalphabeta/CD19-depleted allogeneic hematopoietic cell grafts. Receptor libraries were prepared by PCR. The sequencing machine was an Illumina HiSeq 2500. Molecular barcoding was employed in the preparation of TCR libraries, with unique molecular identifiers being used to normalize TCRbeta repertoire quantification. TCRdb ran its own pipeline on the public reads, namely fastp trimming at Q25 and MiXCR clone calling, and kept in-frame beta chains. Records with the same CDR3 protein are collapsed into one entry carrying the most frequent genes and DNA. This sample has 200,000 to 300,000 distinct CDR3 sequences in its table, and roughly a quarter of those were observed once. Together, the top ten hold around 4.8% of the sample.

Sequenced material: PBMCs, mostly from graft donor cells, taken 360 days after TCRalphabeta/CD19-depleted stem cell transplant. The sequence is built from TRBV20-1 and TRBJ2-7; 7 bases in between match TRBD1. The TCR originated in a female patient under 10 years old who had a stem cell transplant for congenital amegakaryocytic thrombocytopenia, so the T cells may come from the graft donor. Read as DNA, the sequence is TGCAGTGCTAGTACAGGGGTCTACGAGCAGTACTTC. This sequence encodes CSASTGVYEQYF.